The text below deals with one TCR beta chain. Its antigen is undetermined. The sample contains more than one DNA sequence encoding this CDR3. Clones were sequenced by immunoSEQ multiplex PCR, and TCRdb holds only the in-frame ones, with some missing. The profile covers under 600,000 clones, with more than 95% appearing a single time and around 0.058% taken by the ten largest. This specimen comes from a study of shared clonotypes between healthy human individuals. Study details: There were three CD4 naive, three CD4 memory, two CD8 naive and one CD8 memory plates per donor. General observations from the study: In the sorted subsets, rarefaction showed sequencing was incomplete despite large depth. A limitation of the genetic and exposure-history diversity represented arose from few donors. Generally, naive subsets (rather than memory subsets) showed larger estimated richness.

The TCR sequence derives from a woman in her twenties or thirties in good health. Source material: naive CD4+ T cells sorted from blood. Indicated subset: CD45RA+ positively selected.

CDR3: CASRGGSSYEQYF. In nucleotides, the CDR3 is TGCGCCAGCAGGGGGGGGAGCTCCTACGAGCAGTACTTC. The rearrangement links TRBV5-1 to TRBJ2-7; 7 bases align to TRBD2. Germline V gene sequence: CDR1 SGHRS, CDR2 YFSETQ. V lost 5 bases and J lost 0; bases outside the gene matches: 2. CDR3 length: 13 amino acids.